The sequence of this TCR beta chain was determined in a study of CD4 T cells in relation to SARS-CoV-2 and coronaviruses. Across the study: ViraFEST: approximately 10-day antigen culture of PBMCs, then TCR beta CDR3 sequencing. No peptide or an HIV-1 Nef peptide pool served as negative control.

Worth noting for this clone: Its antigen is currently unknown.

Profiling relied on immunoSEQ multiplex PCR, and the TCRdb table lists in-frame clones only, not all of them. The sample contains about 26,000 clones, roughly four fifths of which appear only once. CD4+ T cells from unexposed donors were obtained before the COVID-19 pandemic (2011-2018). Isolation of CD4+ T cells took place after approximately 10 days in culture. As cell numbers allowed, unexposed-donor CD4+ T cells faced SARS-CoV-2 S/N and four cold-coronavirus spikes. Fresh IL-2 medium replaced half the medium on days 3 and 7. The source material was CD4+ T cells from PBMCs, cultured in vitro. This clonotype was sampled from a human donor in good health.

The CDR3 region has the DNA TGTGCCAGCAGCTCCATCAGGGGGGACAATGAGCAGTTCTTC. Translation gives CASSSIRGDNEQFF. V is TRBV9 and J is TRBJ2-1, with a weak D call TRBD1 (7 bases). Germline CDR1 and CDR2: SGDLS and YYNGEE. The CDR3 runs 14 residues. The V end lost 4 bases, the J end lost 5 bases, and 13 bases lay between the germline ends.